Listed below are T cell receptor beta chains from one sample, sequenced in a study of post-analysis software for immune sequencing data. TCRdb redid the calling of the PCR reads with MiXCR, one entry per CDR3 protein. The data show hundreds of thousands of distinct CDR3 sequences, less than 40% seen once. Material: blood. The receptors stem from a girl aged 10-17 years with multiple sclerosis. Both conserved end residues are part of each CDR3. Fields, in order: J gene, D gene, V gene, clone size, CDR3 protein, CDR3 DNA. D genes are given only for firm matches. The size of a clone is reported for some rows only, either as once, few or many, or as a class for expanded clones.

>TRBJ2-3|TRBD2|TRBV4-1|.
CASSQETGGQDTQYF
TGCGCCAGCAGCCAAGAAACGGGGGGGCAGGATACGCAGTATTTT
>TRBJ2-7|TRBD1|TRBV24-1|.
CATSITGGGYEQYF
TGTGCCACCAGTATAACAGGGGGCGGTTACGAGCAGTACTTC
>TRBJ2-3|.|TRBV4-3|few
CASSQGVTDTQYF
TGCGCCAGCAGCCAAGGGGTCACAGATACGCAGTATTTT
>TRBJ2-7|TRBD2|TRBV7-3|many
CASSLTSGTSYEQYF
TGTGCCAGCAGCTTAACTTCCGGGACTAGCTACGAGCAGTACTTC
>TRBJ1-1|.|TRBV2|once
CASSETGSRNTEAFF
TGTGCCAGCAGTGAAACGGGATCGCGGAACACTGAAGCTTTCTTT
>TRBJ1-4|.|TRBV5-1|.
CASSLDFRQGITNEKLFF
TGCGCCAGCAGCTTGGATTTCCGCCAGGGAATAACTAATGAAAAACTGTTTTTT
>TRBJ1-2|TRBD1|TRBV6-5|.
CASSPLTGDGYTF
TGTGCCAGCAGCCCCCTGACAGGGGATGGCTACACCTTC
>TRBJ1-2|TRBD1|TRBV7-3|few
CASSRDRDGYGYTF
TGTGCCAGCAGCCGGGACAGGGATGGCTATGGCTACACCTTC
>TRBJ2-7|.|TRBV20-1|.
CSARVGRVDSEQYF
TGCAGTGCTAGAGTTGGCAGGGTAGATTCCGAGCAGTACTTC
>TRBJ2-7|.|TRBV10-3|few
CAISESDTSSSYEQYF
TGTGCCATCAGTGAGTCGGACACTTCCAGCTCCTACGAGCAGTACTTC
>TRBJ2-1|.|TRBV20-1|few
CSARDGGGPYNEQFF
TGCAGTGCTAGAGATGGGGGGGGGCCCTACAATGAGCAGTTCTTC
>TRBJ2-1|TRBD2|TRBV10-3|few
CAAARLAGGQTYNEQFF
TGTGCCGCGGCCCGACTAGCGGGGGGTCAGACCTACAATGAGCAGTTCTTC
>TRBJ2-7|TRBD1|TRBV20-1|.
CSAREDRGQSGGSYEQYF
TGCAGTGCTAGAGAGGACAGGGGGCAAAGCGGGGGGTCCTACGAGCAGTACTTC
>TRBJ2-7|.|TRBV20-1|.
CSARDGDIGPYEQYF
TGCAGTGCTAGAGACGGGGACATCGGCCCTTACGAGCAGTACTTC
>TRBJ2-7|TRBD1|TRBV6-5|.
CASSYSGQGARYNEQYF
TGTGCCAGCAGTTACTCGGGCCAGGGGGCTAGGTACAATGAGCAGTACTTC
>TRBJ2-3|TRBD1|TRBV20-1|.
CSALETGGTDTQYF
TGCAGTGCTCTTGAGACAGGGGGCACAGATACGCAGTATTTT
>TRBJ1-2|TRBD1|TRBV5-1|.
CASSFAGGEYGYTF
TGCGCCAGCAGCTTTGCAGGGGGGGAGTATGGCTACACCTTC
>TRBJ2-7|.|TRBV3-1|few
CASSRSPGPSYEQYF
TGTGCCAGCAGCCGAAGTCCGGGGCCCTCCTACGAGCAGTACTTC
>TRBJ1-1|.|TRBV6-5|few
CASSSGITEAFF
TGTGCCAGCAGTTCCGGGATCACTGAAGCTTTCTTT
>TRBJ2-5|TRBD2|TRBV6-1|few
CASMGNLAGQETQYF
TGTGCCAGCATGGGCAATCTAGCGGGGCAAGAGACCCAGTACTTC
>TRBJ1-5|.|TRBV4-1|few
CASSQDLKGRAINQPQHF
TGCGCCAGCAGCCAAGATCTGAAGGGCCGCGCCATCAATCAGCCCCAGCATTTT
>TRBJ1-1|TRBD1|TRBV9|few
CASSGLDRVTEAFF
TGTGCCAGCAGCGGATTGGACAGGGTTACTGAAGCTTTCTTT
>TRBJ2-1|.|TRBV12-5|few
CASGLLGEQFF
TGTGCTAGTGGTTTGTTGGGAGAGCAGTTCTTC
>TRBJ1-1|TRBD1|TRBV7-2|.
CASSLRYRGERTEAFF
TGTGCCAGCAGCTTAAGATACAGGGGTGAAAGGACTGAAGCTTTCTTT
>TRBJ2-1|TRBD2|TRBV5-1|few
CASSEGTSGGSSYNEQFF
TGCGCCAGCAGCGAGGGGACTAGCGGGGGGAGCTCCTACAATGAGCAGTTCTTC
>TRBJ1-4|TRBD1|TRBV12-3/TRBV12-4|few
CASSSDRINEKLFF
TGTGCCAGCAGTTCGGACAGGATTAATGAAAAACTGTTTTTT
>TRBJ2-1|.|TRBV4-2|many
CASSRLLAKNLIRYNEQFF
TGTGCCAGCAGCCGACTTCTCGCTAAAAACCTTATTCGGTACAATGAGCAGTTCTTC
>TRBJ2-7|TRBD1|TRBV20-1|.
CSVNPGGIYEQYF
TGCAGTGTTAATCCAGGGGGCATCTACGAGCAGTACTTC
>TRBJ2-6|.|TRBV28|.
CAGSLRGANVLTF
TGTGCCGGATCACTGCGAGGGGCCAACGTCCTGACTTTC
>TRBJ1-2|.|TRBV29-1|few
CSALWDGYTF
TGCAGCGCCCTCTGGGATGGCTACACCTTC
>TRBJ1-5|.|TRBV20-1|.
CSARVPSYSNQPQHF
TGCAGTGCTAGAGTACCGTCATATAGCAATCAGCCCCAGCATTTT
>TRBJ2-6|TRBD1|TRBV5-8|few
CASSHDRGSSGANVLTF
TGTGCCAGCAGCCACGACAGGGGATCGTCTGGGGCCAACGTCCTGACTTTC
>TRBJ1-5|.|TRBV7-8|few
CASSSSVDSNQPQHF
TGTGCCAGCAGCTCCTCCGTCGATAGCAATCAGCCCCAGCATTTT
>TRBJ1-2|.|TRBV6-1|.
CASSEPDYTF
TGTGCCAGCAGTGAACCCGATTACACCTTC
>TRBJ2-5|.|TRBV7-8|.
CASSFLQKGQYF
TGTGCCAGCAGCTTCCTCCAGAAGGGGCAGTACTTC
>TRBJ2-5|TRBD2|TRBV5-1|.
CASSPGLAGANTQETQYF
TGCGCCAGCAGCCCGGGACTAGCGGGGGCTAACACCCAAGAGACCCAGTACTTC
>TRBJ2-3|.|TRBV2|few
CASTTRGTDTQYF
TGTGCCAGCACGACTAGGGGCACAGATACGCAGTATTTT
>TRBJ2-7|.|TRBV6-5|few
CASRKGTYYEQYF
TGTGCCAGCAGGAAAGGGACATACTACGAGCAGTACTTC
>TRBJ2-5|.|TRBV7-2|.
CASSLGTSTETQYF
TGTGCCAGCAGCTTAGGAACTTCAACGGAGACCCAGTACTTC
>TRBJ2-5|.|TRBV5-1|.
CASSFGREETQYF
TGCGCCAGCAGCTTTGGCAGGGAAGAGACCCAGTACTTC
>TRBJ2-7|TRBD1|TRBV29-1|many
CSVLTGGYEQYF
TGCAGCGTTCTAACAGGGGGCTACGAGCAGTACTTC
>TRBJ1-1|.|TRBV29-1|once
CSVGADQNTEAFF
TGCAGCGTTGGGGCAGACCAGAACACTGAAGCTTTCTTT
>TRBJ2-7|.|TRBV7-6|few
CASSSQGRDGYSYEQYF
TGTGCCAGCAGCTCCCAGGGCCGGGACGGATACTCCTACGAGCAGTACTTC
>TRBJ2-7|.|TRBV3-1|.
CAGSQDGTPDYEQYF
TGTGCCGGCAGCCAAGACGGGACCCCTGACTACGAGCAGTACTTC
>TRBJ2-1|.|TRBV5-6|.
CASSLRQTYNEQFF
TGTGCCAGCAGCTTGCGGCAGACATACAATGAGCAGTTCTTC
>TRBJ1-5|.|TRBV29-1|.
CSVGQGNYQPQHF
TGCAGCGTTGGGCAGGGGAATTATCAGCCCCAGCATTTT
>TRBJ2-2|.|TRBV11-2|.
CASRPRDSYTGELFF
TGTGCCAGCAGACCTAGGGACTCTTACACCGGGGAGCTGTTTTTT
>TRBJ1-2|TRBD1|TRBV5-1|once
CASSLGQGNLDGYTF
TGCGCCAGCAGCTTGGGACAGGGAAATCTAGATGGCTACACCTTC
>TRBJ2-7|.|TRBV20-1|.
CSALYRDYEQYF
TGCAGTGCTCTTTACAGGGATTACGAGCAGTACTTC
>TRBJ2-3|.|TRBV9|many
CASSRRWGESDTQYF
TGTGCCAGCAGCCGTAGGTGGGGTGAGTCAGATACGCAGTATTTT
>TRBJ1-4|.|TRBV2|.
CASRVTRAVNEKLFF
TGTGCCAGCAGGGTCACTAGAGCAGTTAATGAAAAACTGTTTTTT
>TRBJ2-1|.|TRBV20-1|.
CSAGILHRGPQETQFF
TGCAGTGCCGGTATATTACATCGGGGCCCCCAAGAGACCCAGTTCTTC
>TRBJ2-3|.|TRBV12-3/TRBV12-4|few
CASAGRADTQYF
TGTGCCAGTGCCGGACGGGCAGATACGCAGTATTTT